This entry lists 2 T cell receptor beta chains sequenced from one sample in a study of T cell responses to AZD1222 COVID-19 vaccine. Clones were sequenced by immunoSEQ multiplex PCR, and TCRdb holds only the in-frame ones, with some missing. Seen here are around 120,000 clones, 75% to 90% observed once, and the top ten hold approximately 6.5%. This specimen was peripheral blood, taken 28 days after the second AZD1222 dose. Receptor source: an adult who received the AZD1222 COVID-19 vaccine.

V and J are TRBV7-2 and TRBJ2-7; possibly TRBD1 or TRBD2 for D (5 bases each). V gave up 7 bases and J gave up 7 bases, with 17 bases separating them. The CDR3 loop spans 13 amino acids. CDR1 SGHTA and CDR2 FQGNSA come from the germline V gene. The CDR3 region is CASTLRGPGEQYF. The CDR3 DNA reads TGTGCCAGCACCCTCCGGGGACCAGGAGAGCAGTACTTC.

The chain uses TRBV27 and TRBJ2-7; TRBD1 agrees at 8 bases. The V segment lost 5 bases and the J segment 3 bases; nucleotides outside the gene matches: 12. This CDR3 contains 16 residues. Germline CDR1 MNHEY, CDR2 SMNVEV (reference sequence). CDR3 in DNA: TGTGCCAGCAGTCCGAAGACCGGGACAGGACTCTACGAGCAGTACTTC. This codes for CASSPKTGTGLYEQYF.